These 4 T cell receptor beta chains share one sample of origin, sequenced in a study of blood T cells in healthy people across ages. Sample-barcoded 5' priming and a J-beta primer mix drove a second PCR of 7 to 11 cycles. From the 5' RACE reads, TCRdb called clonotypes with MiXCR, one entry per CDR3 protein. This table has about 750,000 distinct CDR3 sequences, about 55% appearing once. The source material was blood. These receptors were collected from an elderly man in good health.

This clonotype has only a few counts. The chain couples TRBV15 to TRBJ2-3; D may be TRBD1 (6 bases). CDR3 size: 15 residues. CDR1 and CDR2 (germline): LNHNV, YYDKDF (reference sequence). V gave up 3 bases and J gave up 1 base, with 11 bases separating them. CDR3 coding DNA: TGTGCCACCAGCAGGGGAAGACAGGGCACAGATACGCAGTATTTT. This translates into CATSRGRQGTDTQYF.

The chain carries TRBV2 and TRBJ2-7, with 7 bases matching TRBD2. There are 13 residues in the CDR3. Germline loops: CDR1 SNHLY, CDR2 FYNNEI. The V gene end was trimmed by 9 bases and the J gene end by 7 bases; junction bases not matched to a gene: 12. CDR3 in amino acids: CASQRDLDNEQYF. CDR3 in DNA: TGTGCCAGTCAGCGGGACTTAGACAATGAGCAGTACTTC.

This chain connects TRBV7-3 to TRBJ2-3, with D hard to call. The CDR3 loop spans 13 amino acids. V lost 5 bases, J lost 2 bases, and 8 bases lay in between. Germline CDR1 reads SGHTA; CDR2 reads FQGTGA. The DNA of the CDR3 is TGTGCCAGCAGCGCCCAATTCACAGATACGCAGTATTTT. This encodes CASSAQFTDTQYF.

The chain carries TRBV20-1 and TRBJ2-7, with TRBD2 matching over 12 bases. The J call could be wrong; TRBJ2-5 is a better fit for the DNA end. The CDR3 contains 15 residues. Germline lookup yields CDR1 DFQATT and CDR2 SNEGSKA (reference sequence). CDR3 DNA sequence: TGCAGTGCTAGCCGGCTAGCGGGAGGGTTAGAGACCCAGTACTTC. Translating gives CSASRLAGGLETQYF.